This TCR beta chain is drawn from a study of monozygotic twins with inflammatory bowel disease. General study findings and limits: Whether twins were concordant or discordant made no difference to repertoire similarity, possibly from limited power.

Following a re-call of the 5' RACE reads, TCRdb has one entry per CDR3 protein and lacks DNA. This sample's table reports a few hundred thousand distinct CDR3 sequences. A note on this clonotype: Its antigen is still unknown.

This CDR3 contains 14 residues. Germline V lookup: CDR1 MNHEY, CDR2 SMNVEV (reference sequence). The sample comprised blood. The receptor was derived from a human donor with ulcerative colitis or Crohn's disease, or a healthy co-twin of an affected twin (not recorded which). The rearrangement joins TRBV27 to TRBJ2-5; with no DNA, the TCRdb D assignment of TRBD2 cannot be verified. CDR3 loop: CASTLYGLSETQYF.